One and the same sample provided the 27 T cell receptor beta chains below, sequenced in a study of blood T cell repertoires in COVID-19. Generated by immunoSEQ multiplex PCR, the TCRdb table keeps only in-frame clones and is missing some. In the table there are around 52,000 clones, around 90% of which are singletons. Source material: peripheral blood. The receptors stem from a woman of 80 years or more with COVID-19, enrolled during active disease.

This rearrangement joins TRBV29-1 to TRBJ1-1; D is undetermined. The germline gives CDR1 SQVTM, CDR2 ANQGSEA. With 4 bases removed from V and 10 bases from J, the gap between germline ends came to 19 bases. The CDR3 is 13 amino acids. The CDR3 is CSVVSSVVLGAFF. In DNA, the CDR3 is TGCAGCGTTGTGAGTTCTGTCGTACTAGGAGCTTTCTTT.

V is TRBV12-5 and J is TRBJ2-1; D may be TRBD1 (5 bases). V was pared by 2 bases and J by 0 bases, with 11 bases between. There are 16 residues in the CDR3. The germline V gene has CDR1 LGHNT and CDR2 FRNRAP. The CDR3: CASGLLQVNSYNEQFF. The CDR3 DNA sequence: TGTGCTAGTGGTTTGCTACAGGTCAACTCCTACAATGAGCAGTTCTTC. The full variable domain, rest sourced from reference TRBV12-5 and TRBJ2-1, is DARVTQTPRHKVTEMGQEVTMRCQPILGHNTVFWYRQTMMQGLELLAYFRNRAPLDDSGMPKDRFSAEMPDATLATLKIQPSEPRDSAVYFCASGLLQVNSYNEQFFGPGTRLTVL.

The chain is built from TRBV2 and TRBJ2-5, with D perhaps matching TRBD2 (7 bases). This CDR3 contains 16 residues. V was cut by 2 bases and J by 4 bases, with 17 bases left in between. Looked up from germline, CDR1 is SNHLY and CDR2 is FYNNEI. CDR3 DNA: TGTGCCAGCAGTGAAACAGGGAGGGGGTTAGGAGAGACCCAGTACTTC. The encoded protein is CASSETGRGLGETQYF.

This sequence joins TRBV6-5 and TRBJ1-1; 9 positions match TRBD1. This CDR3 spans 15 amino acids. CDR1 is MNHEY, CDR2 SVGAGI, per germline. Unmatched junction bases numbered 5, after V lost 6 bases and J lost 0 bases. The CDR3 protein is CASSLDRGMNTEAFF. CDR3 bases: TGTGCCAGCAGCCTCGACAGGGGGATGAACACTGAAGCTTTCTTT.

This clone was seen only once. V and J are TRBV18 and TRBJ2-5; D may be TRBD1 (8 bases). This CDR3 spans 15 amino acids. Germline assignment: CDR1 KGHSH and CDR2 LQKENI. V lost 3 bases and J lost 4, with 15 bases in between. This CDR3 is CASSPGTGGGETQYF. For the CDR3, the DNA is TGTGCCAGCTCACCCGGAACAGGGGGGGGAGAGACCCAGTACTTC.

The chain is built from TRBV6-1 and TRBJ1-3; D perhaps matches TRBD1 (5 bases). This CDR3 spans 19 amino acids. Trimming removed 0 bases from V and 4 bases from J, with 22 bases in between. CDR1 and CDR2 (germline): MNHNS, SASEGT. CDR3: CASSEALLFGAGVGNTIYF. The CDR3 nucleotides read TGTGCCAGCAGTGAAGCGCTTCTGTTCGGCGCGGGGGTAGGAAACACCATATATTTT.

The rearrangement joins TRBV7-8 to TRBJ1-2; D perhaps matches TRBD1 (5 bases). Germline CDR1 and CDR2: SGHVS and FQNEAQ. The V gene lost 6 bases and the J gene lost 1 base, with 21 bases spanning the gap. This CDR3 comprises 17 residues. The CDR3 sequence is CASRGEGRRPFNYGYTF. In DNA form, the CDR3 reads TGTGCCAGCAGGGGGGAGGGCAGGCGTCCTTTTAACTATGGCTACACCTTC.

The sample holds one count of this clone. The chain is built from TRBV7-6 and TRBJ1-4; a possible D gene is TRBD1 (6 bases). With 10 bases removed from V and 5 bases from J, the gap between germline ends came to 17 bases. The CDR3 is 14 amino acids. Germline CDR1 reads SGHVS; CDR2 reads FNYEAQ. CDR3 sequence: CAIGRAGTNEKLFF. The CDR3, as DNA: TGTGCCATCGGGCGGGCCGGGACAAATGAAAAACTGTTTTTT.

The V and J genes are TRBV5-4 and TRBJ2-1; TRBD2 aligns across 12 bases. Per germline, CDR1 SGHNT and CDR2 YYREEE (reference sequence). The ends lost 5 bases at V and 7 bases at J; junction bases unmatched: 7. The CDR3 is 15 amino acids. The CDR3 DNA sequence: TGTGCCAGCAGTTCTAGCGGGGGGGTAAAGAATGAGCAGTTCTTC. It codes for CASSSSGGVKNEQFF.

The chain links TRBV10-2 to TRBJ2-2, with TRBD2 matching over 9 bases. Germline lookup yields CDR1 WSHSY and CDR2 SAAADI. Trimming removed 5 bases from V and 4 bases from J; junction bases left unmatched: 17. The CDR3 has 19 amino acids. CDR3 nucleotide sequence: TGCGCCAGCAGTCTGGGTCTAGCGGGGAGTTGGGCGGGCACCGGGGAGCTGTTTTTT. Protein product: CASSLGLAGSWAGTGELFF.

V is TRBV12-5 and J is TRBJ2-5; TRBD1 is a possible D gene (6 bases). The CDR3 is 11 residues long. V was clipped by 4 bases and J by 14 bases, with 14 bases between them. In germline, CDR1 is LGHNT, CDR2 FRNRAP. The chain's CDR3 is CASGSTGSLYF. In nucleotides, the CDR3 is TGTGCTAGTGGTTCGACAGGTAGCTTATACTTC.

This clone was seen only once. The genes are TRBV30 and TRBJ1-4; D possibly corresponds to TRBD1 (6 bases). Germline V lookup: CDR1 GTSNPN, CDR2 SVGIG (reference sequence). V was cut by 4 bases and J by 6 bases, with 12 bases left in between. CDR3 length: 13 amino acids. The CDR3 DNA is TGTGCCTGGAATCGGGGGGCGGATGAAAAACTGTTTTTT. This codes for CAWNRGADEKLFF.

This clone was recorded only once. This chain links TRBV6-5 with TRBJ2-3, with 8 bases matching TRBD2. V gave up 2 bases and J gave up 3 bases; unmatched junction bases: 4. CDR3 size: 15 residues. In germline, CDR1 is MNHEY, CDR2 SVGAGI. CDR3 in amino acids: CASSYRGLVTDTQYF. For the CDR3, the DNA is TGTGCCAGCAGTTACAGGGGACTAGTGACAGATACGCAGTATTTT.

The V gene is TRBV4-1, the J gene TRBJ2-7; 15 bases fit TRBD2. Germline loops: CDR1 MGHRA, CDR2 YSYEKL. The CDR3 runs 19 residues. The V and J ends lost 3 bases and 2 bases, in that order; junction bases with no gene match: 11. The CDR3 loop is CASSHGTSGGPALPYEQYF. CDR3 nucleotides: TGCGCCAGCAGCCACGGGACTAGCGGGGGGCCAGCCCTTCCCTACGAGCAGTACTTC.

The chain has TRBV3-1 (or the pseudogene TRBV3-2) and TRBJ2-3; 9 nucleotides align to TRBD2. The germline V gene has CDR1 LGHDT and CDR2 YNNKEL (reference sequence). The CDR3 is made up of 17 amino acids. V gave up 1 base and J gave up 5 bases; unmatched junction bases: 10. Here the CDR3 DNA reads TGTGCCAGCAGCCAAGCGGTGAGCGGGGGGCGAGGAGATACGCAGTATTTT. Its protein product is CASSQAVSGGRGDTQYF.

The chain couples TRBV3-1 (or the pseudogene TRBV3-2) to TRBJ2-1, with 10 bases matching TRBD2. CDR1 and CDR2 (germline): LGHDT, YNNKEL (reference sequence). The CDR3 is made up of 16 amino acids. V shed 2 bases and J 10 bases; nucleotides not matched to a gene: 11. The CDR3, as DNA: TGTGCCAGCAGCCAAAATAATCTAGCGGGGGTAGTGGAGCAGTTCTTC. This codes for CASSQNNLAGVVEQFF.

This clone was picked up a small number of times. J is TRBJ2-5 and V is TRBV6-5; 10 nucleotides agree with TRBD1. The CDR3 totals 16 residues. The germline V gene encodes CDR1 MNHEY and CDR2 SVGAGI. V shed 2 bases, J shed 7 bases, and the junction held 10 bases outside the gene matches. The CDR3 DNA follows: TGTGCCAGCAGTTACGTATGGACAGGGGGTCAGGGGACCCAGTACTTC. Its protein is CASSYVWTGGQGTQYF.

V gene TRBV30 combines with J gene TRBJ1-2, with TRBD1 as a possible D gene (6 bases). Deletions cut 4 bases from V and 7 bases from J, with 10 bases between. CDR3 length: 11 amino acids. CDR1 and CDR2 (germline): GTSNPN, SVGIG (reference sequence). The CDR3: CAWKGGFGYTF. The CDR3, as DNA: TGTGCCTGGAAAGGGGGTTTTGGCTACACCTTC.

The chain couples TRBV2 to TRBJ2-5; TRBD1 might be the D (6 bases). Trimming left V 6 bases short and J 3 bases short, with 17 bases between. This CDR3 spans 15 amino acids. Germline loops: CDR1 SNHLY, CDR2 FYNNEI. CDR3 sequence reads: CASSSRDTAEETQYF. CDR3 DNA sequence: TGTGCCAGCAGCAGCCGGGACACCGCCGAAGAGACCCAGTACTTC.

This clone was picked up a small number of times. The chain couples TRBV6-2 or TRBV6-3 to TRBJ2-1, with 7 bases identical to TRBD2. From germline, CDR1 is MNHEY and CDR2 SVGEGT. V lost 0 bases to trimming and J lost 4 bases; unmatched junction nucleotides: 6. This CDR3 spans 16 amino acids. The CDR3 loop is CASSYSAGEIYNEQFF. Here the CDR3 DNA reads TGTGCCAGCAGTTACTCTGCGGGGGAAATTTACAATGAGCAGTTCTTC.

The genes are TRBV5-1 and TRBJ2-5; 10 bases are a match to TRBD1. The CDR3 is made up of 15 amino acids. CDR1 is SGHRS, CDR2 YFSETQ, per germline. The V and J ends lost 4 bases and 5 bases, in that order; junction bases with no gene match: 8. The CDR3 loop reads CASSIGTGVWETQYF. CDR3 nucleotide sequence: TGCGCCAGCAGCATAGGGACAGGGGTTTGGGAGACCCAGTACTTC. The full variable domain, completed using reference TRBV5-1 and TRBJ2-5, is KAGVTQTPRYLIKTRGQQVTLSCSPISGHRSVSWYQQTPGQGLQFLFEYFSETQRNKGNFPGRFSGRQFSNSRSEMNVSTLELGDSALYLCASSIGTGVWETQYFGPGTRLLVL.

The chain carries TRBV4-1 and TRBJ2-7; possibly TRBD2 for D (5 bases). Trimming removed 1 base from V and 3 bases from J, with 10 bases in between. The CDR3 loop spans 14 amino acids. Germline V gives CDR1 MGHRA, CDR2 YSYEKL. As DNA, the CDR3 is TGCGCCAGCAGCCAAGTAGTCGAGGGCTACGAGCAGTACTTC. This translates into CASSQVVEGYEQYF.

The chain employs TRBV5-1 and TRBJ2-2; D might be TRBD1 (6 bases). CDR3 length: 15 residues. The ends were cut back, 1 base at V and 3 bases at J, with 10 bases in the middle. Germline V gene sequence: CDR1 SGHRS, CDR2 YFSETQ. The CDR3 DNA reads TGCGCCAGCAGCTTGACAGGGAAGGACACCGGGGAGCTGTTTTTT. It is translated as CASSLTGKDTGELFF.

V usage is TRBV6-5 and J usage is TRBJ1-1; 8 nucleotides align to TRBD1. The CDR3 has 16 amino acids. Germline V gene sequence: CDR1 MNHEY, CDR2 SVGAGI. The junction had 10 bases not matched to a gene; V was cut back by 2 bases and J by 5 bases. The CDR3 DNA sequence: TGTGCCAGCAGTTACCATAGGAGACAGGGGCCGACTGAAGCTTTCTTT. Protein sequence: CASSYHRRQGPTEAFF.

As DNA, the CDR3 is TGTGCCTGGAGCCCGACTCACTACAATGAGCAGTTCTTC. This sequence encodes CAWSPTHYNEQFF. The V call is TRBV30, the J call TRBJ2-1, with no clear D. This CDR3 has 13 amino acids. Germline values: CDR1 GTSNPN, CDR2 SVGIG (reference sequence). Trimming removed 3 bases at V and 3 bases at J, with 9 bases between.

The chain has TRBV3-1 (or the pseudogene TRBV3-2) and TRBJ2-2; a weak D match, TRBD1 (6 bases). Germline V gene data show CDR1 as LGHDT and CDR2 as YNNKEL (reference sequence). The CDR3 is 14 amino acids. V was trimmed by 5 bases and J by 4 bases, leaving 11 bases between them. The CDR3 bases are TGTGCCAGCAGCTACAGGGTCGGCACCGGGGAGCTGTTTTTT. As protein: CASSYRVGTGELFF.

This clone was seen a handful of times. The chain links TRBV5-1 to TRBJ1-1; D gene unclear. Germline loops: CDR1 SGHRS, CDR2 YFSETQ. The CDR3 runs 14 residues. The V and J ends lost 1 base and 4 bases respectively, with 11 bases between them. CDR3 amino acids: CASSLSTTSTEAFF. CDR3 bases: TGCGCCAGCAGCTTGAGTACGACAAGCACTGAAGCTTTCTTT.